The 7 T cell receptor beta chains below were found in one sample sequenced in a study of glioma-infiltrating T cells. The iRepertoire nested amplicon-rescue multiplex PCR amplified TCR alpha and beta CDR3s from RNA. TCRdb analysed the multiplex PCR reads with MiXCR anew, one entry per CDR3 protein. The sample records roughly 200,000 distinct CDR3 sequences, more than 30% being singletons. Sample: glioma tissue, nonneoplastic brain tissue, or PBMCs (not recorded which). The origin of the receptors is a human donor with low-grade glioma or glioblastoma, undergoing nonglioma brain surgery, or in good health (not recorded which).

In this sample, this clonotype turned up many times. The chain employs TRBV6-5 and TRBJ1-1; no definite D call. V shed 0 bases and J shed 1 base, with 6 bases lying between them. The CDR3 spans 14 residues. The germline V gene has CDR1 MNHEY and CDR2 SVGAGI. CDR3 coding DNA: TGTGCCAGCAGTTACTCGGCGGGGAACACTGAAGCTTTCTTT. It yields the protein CASSYSAGNTEAFF.

The CDR3 loop reads CASSLARTLTDTQYF. The CDR3 bases are TGCGCCAGCAGCTTGGCGAGGACCCTCACAGATACGCAGTATTTT. The chain uses TRBV5-1 and TRBJ2-3, with D unresolved. Per the germline V gene, CDR1 is SGHRS and CDR2 is YFSETQ. The V end was cut by 0 bases, the J end by 2 bases, with 10 bases between. The CDR3 has 15 amino acids.

Of note for this clonotype: Just one base apart from a much larger clone, this may be a read error. The rearrangement uses TRBV4-1 and TRBJ2-1; a weak D match, TRBD2 (6 bases). Germline V CDR1 and CDR2: MGHRA, YSYEKL. The CDR3 extends over 16 amino acids. The CDR3 DNA is TGCGCCAGCAGCCAAGGTCTCGGGAGCCCCTACAATGAGCAGGTCTTC. As protein: CASSQGLGSPYNEQVF.

This clonotype was seen many times. The V call is TRBV6-2 or TRBV6-3, the J call TRBJ1-2; a possible D gene is TRBD1 (5 bases). The CDR3 sequence is 13 residues long. Germline loops: CDR1 MNHEY, CDR2 SVGEGT. Trimming removed 8 bases from V and 7 bases from J, with 17 bases in between. For the CDR3, the DNA is TGTGCCAGCGGTTCTGGGACTCCCATTGGCTACACCTTC. Protein: CASGSGTPIGYTF.

This clonotype was seen a few times. This chain joins TRBV29-1 and TRBJ2-7; 7 nucleotides align to TRBD2. The CDR3 consists of 14 residues. CDR1 and CDR2 (germline): SQVTM, ANQGSEA. The V segment lost 6 bases and the J segment 1 base; nucleotides outside the gene matches: 9. The DNA of the CDR3 is TGCAGCGTCCAAAAGGCTAGCGGTTCCTACGAGCAGTACTTC. The encoded protein is CSVQKASGSYEQYF.

This clonotype has ten or more counts. V is TRBV20-1 and J is TRBJ1-1, with a tentative D call TRBD1 (5 bases). The CDR3 has 13 residues. Trimming cost V 6 bases and J 0 bases, with 11 bases left between them. CDR1 is DFQATT, CDR2 SNEGSKA, per germline (reference sequence). The CDR3 sequence: CSATTELNTEAFF. CDR3 DNA: TGCAGTGCCACGACAGAGCTGAACACTGAAGCTTTCTTT.

This clonotype appeared many times. The rearrangement joins TRBV2 to TRBJ1-5; the D is unclear. Per the germline V gene, CDR1 is SNHLY and CDR2 is FYNNEI. This CDR3 comprises 15 residues. The V end was cut by 1 base, the J end by 0 bases, with 7 bases between. The CDR3 DNA reads TGTGCCAGCAGTGAAGTCGGGGTTAGCAATCAGCCCCAGCATTTT. Its protein is CASSEVGVSNQPQHF.